This entry features one TCR beta chain sequence. Its specificity is unknown. The data derive from a study of blood T cells in healthy people across ages. Study conclusions and caveats: The study regarded diversity estimates from one million T cells as underestimates.

A J-beta primer mix and a sample-barcoded 5' primer were used in a second PCR of roughly 6 to 11 cycles. From the 5' RACE reads, TCRdb called clonotypes with MiXCR, one entry per CDR3 protein. Here the sample spans approximately 1.5 million distinct CDR3 sequences, approximately 42% being singletons. Unmatched junction bases numbered 8, after V lost 7 bases and J lost 5 bases. CDR1 is SGHRS, CDR2 YFSETQ, per germline. CDR3 length: 15 amino acids. Sequencing input: blood. The chain carries TRBV5-1 and TRBJ2-1, with 11 bases identical to TRBD2. The receptor was isolated from a woman between 18 and 29 years old in good health. In nucleotides, the CDR3 is TGCGCCAGCGGTACGACTAGCGGGATTAACAATGAGCAGTTCTTC. Amino acid sequence: CASGTTSGINNEQFF.